The clone carrying this T cell receptor beta chain has only a few counts. Antigen unknown. The tumor samples were collected prior to definitive surgery or chemotherapy. This sample was included in a study of high-grade serous ovarian cancer treatment subgroups. Profiling relied on immunoSEQ multiplex PCR, and the TCRdb table lists in-frame clones only, not all of them. The table shows some 4,400 clones, with around 70% occurring only once. The study's findings and limits: Higher neoantigen levels went with greater TCR clonal relatedness. CDR1 and CDR2 were left unanalyzed; analyses focused on CDR3. Repertoire similarity ranged roughly 0.095 to 0.8 between tumors of one patient. Spatial context was lost because tumors were sequenced in bulk.

V lost 0 bases, J lost 8 bases, and 8 bases lay in between. The CDR3 is 13 residues long. The germline V gene encodes CDR1 LNHDA and CDR2 SQIVND (reference sequence). Sequences were obtained from tumor tissue. The sequence came from a human donor with high-grade serous ovarian cancer. This chain connects TRBV19 to TRBJ2-4; D is ambiguous. CDR3 bases: TGTGCCAGTAGTATAGACAGGTCGGACATTCAGTACTTC. This gives the protein CASSIDRSDIQYF.